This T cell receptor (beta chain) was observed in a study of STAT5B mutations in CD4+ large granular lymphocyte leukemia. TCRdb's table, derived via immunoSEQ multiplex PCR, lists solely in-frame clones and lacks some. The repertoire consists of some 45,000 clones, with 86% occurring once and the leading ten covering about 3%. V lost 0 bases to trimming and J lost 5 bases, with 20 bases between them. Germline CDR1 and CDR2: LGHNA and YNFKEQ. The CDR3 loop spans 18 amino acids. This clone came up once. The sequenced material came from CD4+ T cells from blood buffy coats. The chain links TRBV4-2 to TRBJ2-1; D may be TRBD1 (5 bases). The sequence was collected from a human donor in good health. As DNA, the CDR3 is TGTGCCAGCAGCCAAGATCAGCATCCCGCCAGGGCCAACAATGAGCAGTTCTTC. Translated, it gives CASSQDQHPARANNEQFF.